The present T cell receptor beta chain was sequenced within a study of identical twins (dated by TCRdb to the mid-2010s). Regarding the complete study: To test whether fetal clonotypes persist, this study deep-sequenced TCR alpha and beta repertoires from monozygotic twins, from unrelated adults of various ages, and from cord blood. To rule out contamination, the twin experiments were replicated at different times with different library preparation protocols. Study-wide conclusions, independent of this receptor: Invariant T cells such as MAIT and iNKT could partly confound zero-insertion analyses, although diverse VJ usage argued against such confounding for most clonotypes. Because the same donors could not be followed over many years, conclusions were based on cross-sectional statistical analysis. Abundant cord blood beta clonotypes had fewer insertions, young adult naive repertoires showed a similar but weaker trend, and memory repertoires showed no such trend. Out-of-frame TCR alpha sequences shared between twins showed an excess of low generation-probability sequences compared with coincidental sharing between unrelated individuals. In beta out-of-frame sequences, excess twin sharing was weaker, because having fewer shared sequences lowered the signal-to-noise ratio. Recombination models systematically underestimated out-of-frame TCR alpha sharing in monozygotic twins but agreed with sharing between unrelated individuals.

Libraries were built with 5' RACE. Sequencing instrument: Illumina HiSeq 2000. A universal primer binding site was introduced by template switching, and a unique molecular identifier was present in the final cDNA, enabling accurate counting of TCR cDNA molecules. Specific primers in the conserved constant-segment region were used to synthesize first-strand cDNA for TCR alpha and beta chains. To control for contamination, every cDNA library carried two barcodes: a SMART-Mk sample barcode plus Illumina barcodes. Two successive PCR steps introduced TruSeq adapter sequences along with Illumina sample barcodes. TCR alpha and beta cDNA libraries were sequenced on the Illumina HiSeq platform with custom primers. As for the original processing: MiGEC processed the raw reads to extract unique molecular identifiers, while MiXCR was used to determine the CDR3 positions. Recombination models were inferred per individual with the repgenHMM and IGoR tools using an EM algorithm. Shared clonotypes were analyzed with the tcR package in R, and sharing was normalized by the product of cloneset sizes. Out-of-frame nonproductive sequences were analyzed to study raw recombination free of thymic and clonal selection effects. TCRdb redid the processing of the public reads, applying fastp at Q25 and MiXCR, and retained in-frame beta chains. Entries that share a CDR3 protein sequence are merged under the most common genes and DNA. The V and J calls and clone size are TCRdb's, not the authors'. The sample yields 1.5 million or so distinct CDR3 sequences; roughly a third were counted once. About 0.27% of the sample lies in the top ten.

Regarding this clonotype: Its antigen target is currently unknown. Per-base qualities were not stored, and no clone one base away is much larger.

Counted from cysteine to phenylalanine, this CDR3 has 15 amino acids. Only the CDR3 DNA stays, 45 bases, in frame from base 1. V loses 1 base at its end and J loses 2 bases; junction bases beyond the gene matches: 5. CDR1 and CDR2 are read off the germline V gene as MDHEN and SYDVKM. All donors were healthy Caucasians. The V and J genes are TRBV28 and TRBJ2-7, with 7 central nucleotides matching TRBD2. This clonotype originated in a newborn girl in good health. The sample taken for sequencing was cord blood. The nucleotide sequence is TGTGCCAGCAGTTTATATGGTAGCGGGCCCTACGAGCAGTACTTC. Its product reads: CASSLYGSGPYEQYF.